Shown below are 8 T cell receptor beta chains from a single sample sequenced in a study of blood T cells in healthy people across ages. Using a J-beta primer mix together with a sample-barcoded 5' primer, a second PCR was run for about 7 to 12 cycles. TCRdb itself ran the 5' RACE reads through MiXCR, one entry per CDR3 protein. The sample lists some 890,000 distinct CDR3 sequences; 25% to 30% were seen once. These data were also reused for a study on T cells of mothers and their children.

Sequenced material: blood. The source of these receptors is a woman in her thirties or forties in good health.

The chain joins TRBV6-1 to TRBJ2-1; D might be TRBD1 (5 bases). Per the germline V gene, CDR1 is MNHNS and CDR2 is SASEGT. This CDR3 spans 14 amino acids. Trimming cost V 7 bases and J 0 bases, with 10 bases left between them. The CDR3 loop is CASIETVSYNEQFF. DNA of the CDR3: TGTGCCAGCATTGAGACAGTCTCCTACAATGAGCAGTTCTTC.

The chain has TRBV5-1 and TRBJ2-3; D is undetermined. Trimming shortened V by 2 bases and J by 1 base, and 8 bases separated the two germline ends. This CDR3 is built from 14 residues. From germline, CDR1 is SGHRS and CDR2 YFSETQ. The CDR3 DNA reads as TGCGCCAGCAGCTTAATGTATCGCACAGATACGCAGTATTTT. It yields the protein CASSLMYRTDTQYF.

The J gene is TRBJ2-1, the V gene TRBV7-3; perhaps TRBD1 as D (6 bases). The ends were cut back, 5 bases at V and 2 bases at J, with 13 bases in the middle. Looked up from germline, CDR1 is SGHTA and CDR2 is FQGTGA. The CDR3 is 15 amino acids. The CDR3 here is CASSPQGTTYNEQFF. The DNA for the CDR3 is TGTGCCAGCAGCCCACAGGGTACCACCTACAATGAGCAGTTCTTC.

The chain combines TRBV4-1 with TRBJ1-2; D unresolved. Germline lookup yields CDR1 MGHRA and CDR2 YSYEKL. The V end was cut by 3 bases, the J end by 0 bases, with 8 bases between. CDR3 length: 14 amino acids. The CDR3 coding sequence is TGCGCCAGCAGCCAGGGGATGTCTAACTATGGCTACACCTTC. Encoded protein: CASSQGMSNYGYTF.

CDR3 sequence (DNA): TGTGCCAGCAGCCAAGAAGCGGGGGCGGACACAGATACGCAGTATTTT. Its translation: CASSQEAGADTDTQYF. The chain carries TRBV3-1 and TRBJ2-3; 8 bases line up with TRBD2. Trimming took 0 bases from V and 2 from J; bases not matched to a gene: 4. Germline CDR1 and CDR2: LGHDT and YNNKEL (reference sequence). The CDR3 has 16 residues.

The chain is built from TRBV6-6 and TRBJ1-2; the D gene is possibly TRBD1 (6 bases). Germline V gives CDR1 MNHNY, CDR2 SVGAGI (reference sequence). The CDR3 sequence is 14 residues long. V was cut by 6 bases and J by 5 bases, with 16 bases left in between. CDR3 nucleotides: TGTGCCAGCAGGCCCCTCGGACAGACATATGGCTACACCTTC. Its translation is CASRPLGQTYGYTF.

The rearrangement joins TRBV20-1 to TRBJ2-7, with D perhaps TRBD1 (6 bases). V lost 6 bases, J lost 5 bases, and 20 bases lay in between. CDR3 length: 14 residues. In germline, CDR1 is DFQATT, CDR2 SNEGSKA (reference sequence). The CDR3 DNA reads TGCAGTGCCGCGACTATACAGGGATCCGACGAGCAGTACTTC. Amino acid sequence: CSAATIQGSDEQYF.

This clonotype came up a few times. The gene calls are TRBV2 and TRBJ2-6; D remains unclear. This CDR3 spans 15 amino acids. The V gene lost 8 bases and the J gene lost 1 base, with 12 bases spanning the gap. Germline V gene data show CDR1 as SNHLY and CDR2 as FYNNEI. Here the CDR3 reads CASSFLVSGANVLTF. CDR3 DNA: TGTGCCAGCTCCTTCCTCGTTTCTGGGGCCAACGTCCTGACTTTC.